The 19 T cell receptor beta chains reported below all come from one sample, sequenced in a study of T cell repertoires in cytomegalovirus infection. One entry per CDR3 protein, called by TCRdb with MiXCR from the reads. The sample carries approximately 600,000 distinct CDR3 sequences, around two fifths recorded once. No antigen has been identified for these receptors. Sequenced here: cultured PBMCs, sampled from culture after CMV antigen stimulation. The receptors come from a human donor in good health (CMV status not recorded). Some clones in this sample may be carry-over from other donors' samples.

V is TRBV7-9 and J is TRBJ1-3; D perhaps matches TRBD1 (5 bases). Per the germline V gene, CDR1 is SEHNR and CDR2 is FQNEAQ (reference sequence). Trimming removed 4 bases from V and 0 bases from J, with 10 bases in between. This CDR3 region has 15 residues. The CDR3 spells CASSSWGGSGNTIYF. The DNA for the CDR3 is TGTGCCAGCAGCTCTTGGGGGGGCTCTGGAAACACCATATATTTT.

The chain couples TRBV3-1 to TRBJ1-2, with 8 bases lining up with TRBD1. The V segment lost 4 bases and the J segment 9 bases; nucleotides outside the gene matches: 13. The CDR3 extends over 15 amino acids. Germline loops: CDR1 LGHDT, CDR2 YNNKEL (reference sequence). CDR3 nucleotides: TGTGCCAGCAGCCGGTGGACAGGGAGTATGAGTCGCTACACCTTC. Amino acids: CASSRWTGSMSRYTF.

This chain connects TRBV7-2 to TRBJ2-3; possibly TRBD1 for D (5 bases). The CDR3 consists of 14 residues. V lost 5 bases, J lost 6 bases, and 15 bases lay in between. Germline V lookup: CDR1 SGHTA, CDR2 FQGNSA. For the CDR3, the DNA is TGTGCCAGCAGCCCAGGGCGCGTCCCGGATACGCAGTATTTT. This codes for CASSPGRVPDTQYF.

There are many counts of this clonotype. This sequence joins TRBV7-2 and TRBJ1-1; D is unclear. Germline V gene sequence: CDR1 SGHTA, CDR2 FQGNSA. This CDR3 region has 14 residues. Trimming stripped 1 base from V and 3 bases from J, with 9 bases between. CDR3 loop: CASSLVWRDTEAFF. In nucleotides, the CDR3 is TGTGCCAGCAGCTTAGTTTGGAGGGACACTGAAGCTTTCTTT.

In regard to this clonotype: This clone may be a read error of a much larger clone one base away. In this CDR3 the conserved last residue, phenylalanine or tryptophan, is missing, so a read error is likely. The chain combines TRBV4-1 with TRBJ2-7, with 14 bases lining up with TRBD2. CDR1 and CDR2 (germline): MGHRA, YSYEKL. V was pared by 6 bases and J by 3 bases, with 4 bases of the junction left unmatched. The CDR3 is 15 amino acids. CDR3 sequence (DNA): TGCGCCAGCAGACGGACTAGCGGGGGGATCTACGAGCAGTACATC. The encoded protein is CASRRTSGGIYEQYI.

This clonotype was recorded only once. The chain's CDR3 is CASSRPTSGIGVGGELFF. The CDR3 coding sequence is TGTGCCAGCAGTCGCCCTACTAGCGGGATAGGTGTTGGCGGGGAGCTGTTTTTT. This chain uses TRBV6-6 with TRBJ2-2; 10 bases are shared with TRBD2. The CDR3 has 18 residues. V shed 5 bases, J shed 7 bases, and the junction held 16 bases outside the gene matches. Germline V gives CDR1 MNHNY, CDR2 SVGAGI (reference sequence).

J is TRBJ2-3 and V is TRBV19; D unclear. The ends were cut back, 4 bases at V and 2 bases at J, with 19 bases in the middle. The CDR3 has 17 amino acids. Germline CDR1 reads LNHDA; CDR2 reads SQIVND (reference sequence). The CDR3 region has the DNA TGTGCCAGTAGTAGAGCCGTGTGGAGAGAAGACACAGATACGCAGTATTTT. It is translated as CASSRAVWREDTDTQYF.

The genes are TRBV10-3 and TRBJ1-5; TRBD1 might be the D (6 bases). Germline CDR1 reads ENHRY; CDR2 reads SYGVKD. CDR3 size: 13 residues. Trimming pared 3 bases from V and 6 bases from J, leaving 9 bases between. CDR3 DNA: TGTGCCATCAGTGAACAGGGAAGTCAGCCCCAGCATTTT. It specifies CAISEQGSQPQHF.

V usage is TRBV19 and J usage is TRBJ1-1; no definite D call. Trimming stripped 4 bases from V and 3 bases from J, with 9 bases between. Germline loops: CDR1 LNHDA, CDR2 SQIVND (reference sequence). The CDR3 consists of 13 residues. CDR3 sequence: CASSKVEDTEAFF. The CDR3 bases are TGTGCCAGTAGTAAGGTGGAAGACACTGAAGCTTTCTTT.

V usage is TRBV5-6 and J usage is TRBJ2-1; TRBD2 aligns across 9 bases. The length of the CDR3 is 15 residues. Per the germline V gene, CDR1 is SGHDT and CDR2 is YYEEEE. Losses at the gene ends were 5 bases for V and 7 bases for J; bases not matched to a gene: 10. CDR3 sequence reads: CASRQRGASGNEQFF. In DNA form, the CDR3 reads TGTGCCAGCAGGCAGCGGGGGGCTAGCGGGAATGAGCAGTTCTTC. The variable domain in full, with the rest retrieved from reference TRBV5-6 and TRBJ2-1, is DAGVTQSPTHLIKTRGQQVTLRCSPKSGHDTVSWYQQALGQGPQFIFQYYEEEERQRGNFPDRFSGHQFPNYSSELNVNALLLGDSALYLCASRQRGASGNEQFFGPGTRLTVL.

This clonotype has more than one count but fewer than ten. The chain carries TRBV5-1 and TRBJ1-1; D not certain. Looked up from germline, CDR1 is SGHRS and CDR2 is YFSETQ. The CDR3 has 14 amino acids. V shed 6 bases and J shed 1 base, with 13 bases lying between them. The CDR3 region is CASTPSPGNTEAFF. CDR3 sequence (DNA): TGCGCCAGCACCCCGAGTCCGGGGAACACTGAAGCTTTCTTT.

This clonotype was found once. J is TRBJ1-2 and V is TRBV4-1; TRBD1 might be the D (5 bases). Germline V gene data show CDR1 as MGHRA and CDR2 as YSYEKL. With 4 bases removed from V and 4 bases from J, the gap between germline ends came to 13 bases. The CDR3 contains 14 residues. The CDR3 is CASSPPGFLYGYTF. CDR3 DNA: TGCGCCAGCAGCCCACCAGGGTTCCTCTATGGCTACACCTTC.

The gene calls are TRBV7-4 and TRBJ2-1, with D unresolved. This CDR3 spans 12 amino acids. The germline CDR1 and CDR2 sequences are SGHVT and SQSDAQ. Trimming took 1 base from V and 9 from J, leaving 7 bases between them. CDR3 loop: CASSLGIGEQFF. The CDR3, as DNA: TGTGCCAGCAGCTTAGGTATCGGTGAGCAGTTCTTC.

The genes are TRBV7-6 and TRBJ2-5, with 7 bases that match TRBD2. V lost 5 bases to trimming and J lost 1 base; unmatched junction nucleotides: 4. Germline V gene sequence: CDR1 SGHVS, CDR2 FNYEAQ. The CDR3 totals 14 residues. CDR3 nucleotide sequence: TGTGCCAGCAGCCGGGACTACCTCCAAGAGACCCAGTACTTC. This gives the protein CASSRDYLQETQYF.

This clonotype was picked up a small number of times. The V and J genes are TRBV7-2 and TRBJ2-5, with D possibly matching TRBD1 (6 bases). CDR3 length: 14 residues. V was cut by 5 bases and J by 1 base, with 11 bases left in between. The V gene's germline CDR1 is SGHTA and CDR2 FQGNSA. CDR3 DNA sequence: TGTGCCAGCAGCGCGTCGACAGGCCAAGAGACCCAGTACTTC. It specifies CASSASTGQETQYF.

This clonotype was detected ten times or more. This chain uses TRBV7-2 with TRBJ2-7, with D maybe TRBD2 (6 bases). The CDR3 runs 13 residues. Trimming left V 2 bases short and J 4 bases short, with 9 bases between. CDR1 is SGHTA and CDR2 is FQGNSA in the germline V gene. CDR3 coding DNA: TGTGCCAGCAGCTTATCCCGGGGGTACGAGCAGTACTTC. Protein sequence: CASSLSRGYEQYF.

The rearrangement joins TRBV7-6 to TRBJ2-5, with D possibly TRBD2 on 6 matching bases. This CDR3 spans 15 amino acids. Trimming cost V 1 base and J 4 bases, with 13 bases left between them. The germline CDR1 and CDR2 sequences are SGHVS and FNYEAQ. The CDR3 loop is CASSLVGGMPETQYF. CDR3 sequence (DNA): TGTGCCAGCAGCTTAGTGGGGGGAATGCCAGAGACCCAGTACTTC.

In this sample, this clonotype turned up a few times. The J gene is TRBJ1-5, the V gene TRBV7-8; TRBD1 matches 8 bases. Germline V lookup: CDR1 SGHVS, CDR2 FQNEAQ. This CDR3 is 13 amino acids long. V lost 5 bases to trimming and J lost 7 bases; unmatched junction nucleotides: 4. Written as DNA, the CDR3 is TGTGCCAGCAGCGACCAGGGGGCCCAGCCCCAGCATTTT. Its translation: CASSDQGAQPQHF. Drawing the rest from reference TRBV7-8 and TRBJ1-5, the complete variable domain is GAGVSQSPRYKVAKRGQDVALRCDPISGHVSLFWYQQALGQGPEFLTYFQNEAQLDKSGLPSDRFFAERPEGSVSTLKIQRTQQEDSAVYLCASSDQGAQPQHFGDGTRLSIL.

This clonotype has ten or more counts. This chain connects TRBV12-3 or TRBV12-4 to TRBJ2-3; 9 bases are a match to TRBD1. This CDR3 has 16 residues. Losses at the gene ends were 1 base for V and 0 bases for J; bases not matched to a gene: 2. CDR3 region: CASSLGGTGSTDTQYF. In DNA form, the CDR3 reads TGTGCCAGCAGTTTAGGAGGGACAGGGAGCACAGATACGCAGTATTTT.